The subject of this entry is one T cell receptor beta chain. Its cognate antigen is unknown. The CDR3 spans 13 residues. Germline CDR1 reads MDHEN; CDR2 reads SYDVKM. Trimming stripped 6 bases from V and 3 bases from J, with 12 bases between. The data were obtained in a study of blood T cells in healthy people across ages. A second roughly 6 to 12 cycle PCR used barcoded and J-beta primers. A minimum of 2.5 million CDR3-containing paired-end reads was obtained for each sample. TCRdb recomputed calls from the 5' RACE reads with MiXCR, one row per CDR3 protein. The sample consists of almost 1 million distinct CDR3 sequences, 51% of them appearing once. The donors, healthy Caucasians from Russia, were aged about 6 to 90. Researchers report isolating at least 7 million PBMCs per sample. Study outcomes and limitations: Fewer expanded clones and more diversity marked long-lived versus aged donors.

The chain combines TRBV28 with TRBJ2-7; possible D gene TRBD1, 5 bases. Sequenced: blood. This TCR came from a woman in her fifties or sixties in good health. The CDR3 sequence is CASSEARDYEQYF. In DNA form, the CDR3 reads TGTGCCAGCAGCGAGGCCAGGGACTACGAGCAGTACTTC. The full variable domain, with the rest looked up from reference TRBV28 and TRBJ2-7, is DVKVTQSSRYLVKRTGEKVFLECVQDMDHENMFWYRQDPGLGLRLIYFSYDVKMKEKGDIPEGYSVSREKKERFSLILESASTNQTSMYLCASSEARDYEQYFGPGTRLTVT.